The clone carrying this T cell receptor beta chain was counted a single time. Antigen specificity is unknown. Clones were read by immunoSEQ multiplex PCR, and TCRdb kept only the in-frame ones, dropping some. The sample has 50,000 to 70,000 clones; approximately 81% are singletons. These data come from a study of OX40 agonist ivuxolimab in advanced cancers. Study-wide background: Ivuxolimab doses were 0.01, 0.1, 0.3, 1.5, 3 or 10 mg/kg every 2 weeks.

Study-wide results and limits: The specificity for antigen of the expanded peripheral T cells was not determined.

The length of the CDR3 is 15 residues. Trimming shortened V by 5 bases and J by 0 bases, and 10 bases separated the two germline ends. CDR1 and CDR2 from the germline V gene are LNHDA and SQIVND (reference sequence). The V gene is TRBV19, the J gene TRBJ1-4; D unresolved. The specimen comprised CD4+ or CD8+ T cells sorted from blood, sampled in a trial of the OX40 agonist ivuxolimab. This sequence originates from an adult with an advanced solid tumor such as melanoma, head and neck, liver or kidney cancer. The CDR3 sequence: CASSPVAATNEKLFF. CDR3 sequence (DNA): TGTGCCAGTAGTCCCGTGGCAGCAACTAATGAAAAACTGTTTTTT.